This T cell receptor beta chain is drawn from a study of blood T cell repertoires in COVID-19. Background on the study: Whether acute or convalescent, the COVID-19 samples came from the United States, Italy and Spain.

There are 16 residues in the CDR3. The V gene end was trimmed by 3 bases and the J gene end by 4 bases; junction bases not matched to a gene: 7. Germline V gene sequence: CDR1 MNHEY, CDR2 SMNVEV (reference sequence). The table lists this clone with a few counts. The repertoire was sequenced with immunoSEQ multiplex PCR; TCRdb's copy has only in-frame clones and lacks some. Here the sample spans approximately 110,000 clones, around 66% being singletons. The chain joins TRBV27 to TRBJ2-5; 11 bases line up with TRBD1. The source of this sequence is a man older than 75 with acute or convalescent COVID-19. The sequencing sample was made of peripheral blood. CDR3 in DNA: TGTGCCAGCAGTTTCGGGGACAGGGGGTCGAGAGAGACCCAGTACTTC. Translated, it gives CASSFGDRGSRETQYF.